The 16 T cell receptor beta chains listed next were all sequenced from one sample in a study of blood T cells in healthy people across ages. A sample-barcoded 5' primer and a J-beta primer mix were used in a second PCR of about 7 to 12 cycles. TCRdb reprocessed the 5' RACE reads via MiXCR and lists one record per CDR3 protein. The sample consists of some 850,000 distinct CDR3 sequences, approximately 24% of them appearing once. These same records also appear under a second study, on T cells of mothers and their children.

Sequenced sample: blood. The receptors were sampled from a boy aged 5-17 years in good health.

The V and J genes are TRBV20-1 and TRBJ1-4, with a tentative D call TRBD1 (5 bases). Germline CDR1 and CDR2: DFQATT and SNEGSKA (reference sequence). This CDR3 is built from 13 residues. The V end was cut by 1 base, the J end by 14 bases, with 17 bases between. The CDR3 protein is CSARARDGGDLFF. In DNA, the CDR3 is TGCAGTGCTAGAGCCCGGGACGGCGGAGATCTGTTTTTT.

This clonotype was recorded only once. This chain joins TRBV9 and TRBJ2-1; D may correspond to TRBD1 or TRBD2 (5 bases each). V shed 3 bases and J shed 5 bases, with 9 bases lying between them. Germline V gene lookup returns CDR1 SGDLS and CDR2 YYNGEE. The CDR3 spans 13 residues. The CDR3 DNA follows: TGTGCCAGCAGCGGGGTGGGGGACAATGAGCAGTTCTTC. Residues: CASSGVGDNEQFF. The variable domain in full, completed from reference TRBV9 and TRBJ2-1, reads DSGVTQTPKHLITATGQRVTLRCSPRSGDLSVYWYQQSLDQGLQFLIQYYNGEERAKGNILERFSAQQFPDLHSELNLSSLELGDSALYFCASSGVGDNEQFFGPGTRLTVL.

This chain connects TRBV6-2 or TRBV6-3 to TRBJ2-1, with D perhaps given as TRBD1 or TRBD2 (5 bases each). The germline gives CDR1 MNHEY, CDR2 SVGEGT. V lost 2 bases to trimming and J lost 1 base, with 9 bases between them. The CDR3 runs 15 residues. CDR3 residues: CASSYVGPSYNEQFF. The CDR3, as DNA: TGTGCCAGCAGTTACGTGGGACCATCCTACAATGAGCAGTTCTTC.

The CDR3: CASSQAEQGWGIDEQFF. CDR3 bases: TGTGCCAGCAGCCAAGCCGAACAGGGGTGGGGGATTGATGAGCAGTTCTTC. The chain is built from TRBV3-1 and TRBJ2-1; TRBD1 matches at 7 bases. The trim removed 1 base at V and 8 bases at J, leaving 14 bases unmatched. There are 17 residues in the CDR3. CDR1 is LGHDT, CDR2 YNNKEL, per germline (reference sequence).

This clonotype was detected only a few times. The chain carries TRBV10-3 and TRBJ2-2; D is ambiguous. V lost 3 bases, J lost 7 bases, and 9 bases lay in between. The CDR3 covers 13 residues. Germline V gene lookup returns CDR1 ENHRY and CDR2 SYGVKD. The CDR3 loop is CAISDMGNGELFF. The CDR3 region has the DNA TGTGCCATCAGTGATATGGGGAACGGGGAGCTGTTTTTT.

CDR3 coding DNA: TGTGCCAGCTCACCGGGGCTCACCAAGCGCGAAGCCGGGGAGCTGTTTTTT. Residues: CASSPGLTKREAGELFF. The genes are TRBV18 and TRBJ2-2; D might be TRBD1 (5 bases). The CDR3 length is 17 residues. CDR1 is KGHSH, CDR2 LQKENI, per germline. The V end was cut by 3 bases, the J end by 6 bases, with 20 bases between.

The V and J genes are TRBV20-1 and TRBJ2-1; 10 bases are a match to TRBD1. J was trimmed by 7 bases and V by 6 bases; bases with no gene match: 9. The germline V gene has CDR1 DFQATT and CDR2 SNEGSKA (reference sequence). This CDR3 comprises 14 residues. The CDR3 sequence: CSAPRDRGGNEQFF. The CDR3 DNA reads as TGCAGTGCCCCTCGGGACAGGGGTGGGAATGAGCAGTTCTTC.

This clonotype appeared a few times. The chain is built from TRBV29-1 and TRBJ2-1, with D perhaps given as TRBD1 or TRBD2 (5 bases each). Germline-derived CDR1 and CDR2 are SQVTM and ANQGSEA. Between the trimmed V and J ends, which lost 3 bases and 0 bases, there was a span of 12 bases. There are 15 residues in the CDR3. CDR3 DNA sequence: TGCAGCGTTGAGGGGCTTGGGGGCTCCTACAATGAGCAGTTCTTC. Translation gives CSVEGLGGSYNEQFF.

V gene TRBV4-1 combines with J gene TRBJ1-4; 7 bases are a match to TRBD1. Germline CDR1 MGHRA, CDR2 YSYEKL. The CDR3 is 17 residues long. Trimming took 2 bases from V and 8 from J; bases not matched to a gene: 14. The CDR3 bases are TGCGCCAGCAGCCAAAATGGTGCCCGGACAGGCGAAGAAAAACTGTTTTTT. Its translation is CASSQNGARTGEEKLFF.

This clonotype was found a few times. The DNA of the CDR3 is TGTGCCAGCAGCTTAGCGGGCCCGTTGGCTGAAGCTTTCTTT. It specifies CASSLAGPLAEAFF. The chain employs TRBV7-9 and TRBJ1-1; D remains ambiguous. V shed 0 bases and J shed 6 bases, with 11 bases lying between them. This CDR3 has 14 residues. Per germline, CDR1 SEHNR and CDR2 FQNEAQ (reference sequence).

Written as DNA, the CDR3 is TGTGCCAGCAGCCCGGACAGCCTCCCCTTTCGAAACACCATATATTTT. As protein: CASSPDSLPFRNTIYF. V gene TRBV5-5 combines with J gene TRBJ1-3, with a weak D call TRBD1 (6 bases). This CDR3 contains 16 residues. Per germline, CDR1 SGHKS and CDR2 YYEKEE (reference sequence). The ends were cut back, 4 bases at V and 5 bases at J, with 19 bases in the middle. Based on the CDR3 plus reference TRBV5-5 and TRBJ1-3, the full variable domain is DAGVTQSPTHLIKTRGQQVTLRCSPISGHKSVSWYQQVLGQGPQFIFQYYEKEERGRGNFPDRFSARQFPNYSSELNVNALLLGDSALYLCASSPDSLPFRNTIYFGEGSWLTVV.

This clonotype showed up just a few times. The DNA of the CDR3 is TGCAGCGTTTCCCGGAGCAGGGAGCCCCAGTACTTC. This sequence encodes CSVSRSREPQYF. The chain employs TRBV29-1 and TRBJ2-5; D could derive from TRBD1 or TRBD2 (5 bases each). The CDR3 consists of 12 residues. Germline-derived CDR1 and CDR2 are SQVTM and ANQGSEA. V was shortened by 5 bases and J by 9 bases, with 16 bases between the two germline ends.

In its sample, this clonotype was seen once. The chain links TRBV12-3 or TRBV12-4 to TRBJ1-1; no clear D. The CDR3 length is 13 residues. V gave up 3 bases and J gave up 1 base, with 6 bases separating them. CDR3 loop: CASSLFSNTEAFF. As DNA, the CDR3 is TGTGCCAGCAGTTTGTTCTCGAACACTGAAGCTTTCTTT.

V gene TRBV5-5 combines with J gene TRBJ2-5; 8 nucleotides match TRBD2. Germline loops: CDR1 SGHKS, CDR2 YYEKEE (reference sequence). J was trimmed by 5 bases and V by 1 base; bases with no gene match: 10. This CDR3 is 16 amino acids long. The CDR3 DNA follows: TGTGCCAGCAGCTTGCGCGGGAGGCAGGGAGGCGAGACCCAGTACTTC. Its protein product is CASSLRGRQGGETQYF.

This chain links TRBV2 with TRBJ1-4; D is possibly TRBD1 (5 bases). Germline CDR1 and CDR2: SNHLY and FYNNEI. This CDR3 is built from 15 residues. V lost 0 bases and J 8 bases, leaving 13 bases between the germline ends. The chain's CDR3 is CASSEAGRVGEKLFF. In nucleotides, the CDR3 is TGTGCCAGCAGTGAAGCCGGCAGGGTGGGCGAAAAACTGTTTTTT.

The chain is built from TRBV7-2 and TRBJ2-7, with 8 bases matching TRBD2. Losses at the gene ends were 1 base for V and 9 bases for J; bases not matched to a gene: 5. Germline-derived CDR1 and CDR2 are SGHTA and FQGNSA. The CDR3 sequence is 13 residues long. CDR3 bases: TGTGCCAGCAGCTTAGGGACTAGCTTCGGGCAGTACTTC. Its translation is CASSLGTSFGQYF.